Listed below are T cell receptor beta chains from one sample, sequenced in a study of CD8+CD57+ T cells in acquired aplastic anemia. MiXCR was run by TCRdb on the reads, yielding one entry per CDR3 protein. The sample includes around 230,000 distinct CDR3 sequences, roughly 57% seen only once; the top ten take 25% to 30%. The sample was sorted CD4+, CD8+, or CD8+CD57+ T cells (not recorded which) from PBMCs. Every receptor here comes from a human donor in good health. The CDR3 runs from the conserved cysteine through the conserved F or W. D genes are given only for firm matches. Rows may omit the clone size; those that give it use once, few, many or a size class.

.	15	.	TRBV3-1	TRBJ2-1	CASSQGGGFYNEQFF	TGTGCCAGCAGCCAAGGTGGGGGGTTCTACAATGAGCAGTTCTTC
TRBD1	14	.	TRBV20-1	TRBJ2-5	CSATRTGWEETQYF	TGCAGTGCTACCCGGACAGGGTGGGAAGAGACCCAGTACTTC
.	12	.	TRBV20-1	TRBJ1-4	CSARLSGEKLFF	TGCAGTGCTAGACTTTCGGGAGAAAAACTGTTTTTT
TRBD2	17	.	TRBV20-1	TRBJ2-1	CSARGPSGSLLYNEQFF	TGCAGTGCTAGAGGACCGAGCGGGAGTCTCCTTTACAATGAGCAGTTCTTC
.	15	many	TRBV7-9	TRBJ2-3	CASSFKPGATDTQYF	TGTGCCAGCAGTTTCAAGCCTGGGGCCACAGATACGCAGTATTTT
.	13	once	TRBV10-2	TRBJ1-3	CASIDSSGNTIYF	TGCGCCAGCATCGACAGCTCTGGAAACACCATATATTTT
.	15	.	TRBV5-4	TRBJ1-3	CASSSKGGAGNTIYF	TGTGCCAGCAGCTCCAAGGGGGGAGCTGGAAACACCATATATTTT
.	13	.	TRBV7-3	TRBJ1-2	CASGNQDNYGYTF	TGTGCCAGCGGCAATCAGGACAACTATGGCTACACCTTC
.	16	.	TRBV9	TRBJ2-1	CASSLGEGAGYNEQFF	TGTGCCAGCAGCCTAGGGGAAGGCGCGGGATACAATGAGCAGTTCTTC
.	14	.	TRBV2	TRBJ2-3	CASSSGLVTDTQYF	TGTGCCAGCAGTTCCGGGCTAGTGACAGATACGCAGTATTTT
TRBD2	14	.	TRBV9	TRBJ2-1	CASSSRTSLNEQFF	TGTGCCAGCAGCTCCCGGACTAGTCTCAATGAGCAGTTCTTC
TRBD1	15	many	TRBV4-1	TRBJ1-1	CASNFRGQTNTEAFF	TGCGCCAGCAATTTCAGGGGGCAGACGAACACTGAAGCTTTCTTT
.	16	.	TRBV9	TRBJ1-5	CASSPGPYHSNQPQHF	TGTGCCAGCAGCCCCGGTCCCTACCATAGCAATCAGCCCCAGCATTTT
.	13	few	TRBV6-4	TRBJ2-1	CASSDSRGNEQFF	TGTGCCAGCAGTGACTCGAGAGGCAACGAGCAGTTCTTC
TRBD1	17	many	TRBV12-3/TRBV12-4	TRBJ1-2	CASSPRNSAGTAYGYTF	TGTGCCAGCAGTCCCCGAAACTCCGCCGGGACAGCTTATGGCTACACCTTC
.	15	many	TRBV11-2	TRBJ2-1	CASSLGSGAYNEQFF	TGTGCCAGCAGCTTAGGTAGCGGAGCCTACAATGAGCAGTTCTTC
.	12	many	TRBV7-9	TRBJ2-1	CASSSVYNEQFF	TGTGCCAGCAGCTCAGTCTACAATGAGCAGTTCTTC
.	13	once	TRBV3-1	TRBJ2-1	CASSQVGKEEQFF	TGTGCCAGCAGCCAAGTGGGAAAGGAGGAGCAGTTCTTC
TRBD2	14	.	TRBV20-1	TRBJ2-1	CSASGGLAANEQFF	TGCAGTGCTAGTGGTGGACTAGCGGCTAATGAGCAGTTCTTC
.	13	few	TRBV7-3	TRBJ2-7	CASSLGSSGEQYF	TGTGCCAGCAGCCTAGGCAGTTCGGGGGAGCAGTACTTC
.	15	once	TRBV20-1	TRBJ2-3	CSASGGPGDTDTQYF	TGCAGTGCTAGCGGGGGGCCAGGTGACACAGATACGCAGTATTTT
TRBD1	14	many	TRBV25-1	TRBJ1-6	CASSWTGANSPLHF	TGTGCCAGCAGCTGGACAGGAGCTAATTCACCCCTCCACTTT
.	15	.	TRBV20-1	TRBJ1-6	CSARDMAGNNSPLHF	TGCAGTGCTAGAGATATGGCCGGTAATAATTCACCCCTCCACTTT
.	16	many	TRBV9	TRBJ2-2	CASSVELRPITGELFF	TGTGCCAGCAGCGTAGAGCTCAGGCCAATTACCGGGGAGCTGTTTTTT
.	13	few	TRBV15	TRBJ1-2	CATSTENDYGYTF	TGTGCCACCAGCACGGAGAATGACTATGGCTACACCTTC
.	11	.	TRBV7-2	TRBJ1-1	CASSSWTEAFF	TGTGCCAGCAGCTCATGGACTGAAGCTTTCTTT
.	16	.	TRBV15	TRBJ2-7	CATSRDPPWESYEQYF	TGTGCCACCAGCAGAGATCCCCCATGGGAGTCCTACGAGCAGTACTTC
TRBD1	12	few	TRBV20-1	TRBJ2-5	CSAAGGADAQYF	TGCAGTGCCGCAGGGGGCGCCGATGCCCAGTACTTC
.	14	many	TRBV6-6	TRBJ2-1	CASSYIRDLNEQFF	TGTGCCAGCAGTTACATTAGGGACTTAAATGAGCAGTTCTTC
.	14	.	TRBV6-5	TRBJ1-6	CASSTSSYNSPLHF	TGTGCCAGCTCTACAAGCTCCTATAATTCACCCCTCCACTTT
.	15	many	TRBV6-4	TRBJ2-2	CASSDPLSGIGELFF	TGTGCCAGCAGTGACCCACTCAGTGGAATCGGGGAGCTGTTTTTT
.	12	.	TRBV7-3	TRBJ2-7	CASSLSGTGEYF	TGTGCCAGCAGTTTATCGGGTACGGGGGAGTACTTC
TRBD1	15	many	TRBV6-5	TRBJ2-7	CASSMGQGGSYEQYF	TGTGCCAGCAGTATGGGACAGGGTGGCTCCTACGAGCAGTACTTC
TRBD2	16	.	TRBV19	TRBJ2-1	CASSPLRLAGVGEQFF	TGTGCCAGTAGTCCGCTTAGACTAGCGGGAGTCGGCGAGCAGTTCTTC
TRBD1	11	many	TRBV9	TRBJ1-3	CASSVQLTGGF	TGTGCCAGCAGCGTCCAGTTGACAGGGGGATTT
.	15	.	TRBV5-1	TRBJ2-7	CASRLGLPSGGEQYF	TGCGCCAGCAGACTTGGACTACCGTCCGGGGGAGAGCAGTACTTC
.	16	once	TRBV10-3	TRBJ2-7	CAISGGDLGLLYEQYF	TGTGCCATCAGTGGGGGGGATCTCGGACTTCTTTACGAGCAGTACTTC
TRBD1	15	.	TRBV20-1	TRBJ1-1	CSAHDLTGDYTEAFF	TGCAGTGCTCACGATTTAACAGGGGATTACACTGAAGCTTTCTTT
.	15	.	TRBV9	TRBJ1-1	CASSVATTGATEAFF	TGTGCCAGCAGCGTAGCTACGACAGGTGCCACTGAAGCTTTCTTT